The 27 T cell receptor beta chains in this list originate from one sample, sequenced in a study of beta chain features in type 1 diabetes. General study points: When Type 1 diabetes patients were examined, their TCRB CDR3s proved moderately but significantly shorter in all four CD4+ subsets.

What these receptors recognize is not known. Investigators reverse transcribed all isolated RNA, so they sequenced expressed TCRB transcripts. Here immunoSEQ multiplex PCR was the method, and the copy in TCRdb shows in-frame clones only, minus some. The table lists about 740,000 clones, around 15% of them singletons, with about 0.02% in the top ten. Sample: naive CD4+ T cells from blood. These receptors originate from a man aged 18 to 30 with type 1 diabetes.

The chain combines TRBV6-1 with TRBJ2-6; D uncertain. Trimming left V 6 bases short and J 2 bases short, with 11 bases between. There are 15 residues in the CDR3. Germline V lookup: CDR1 MNHNS, CDR2 SASEGT. The CDR3 DNA reads TGTGCCAGCAGAGTTTCGGAGACTGGGGCCAACGTCCTGACTTTC. Protein product: CASRVSETGANVLTF.

This chain joins TRBV27 and TRBJ2-5; D possibly uses TRBD1 or TRBD2 (5 bases each). The ends were cut back, 3 bases at V and 4 bases at J, with 15 bases in the middle. This CDR3 spans 15 amino acids. The germline gives CDR1 MNHEY, CDR2 SMNVEV (reference sequence). The CDR3 is CASSFGGRLLETQYF. In DNA, the CDR3 is TGTGCCAGCAGTTTTGGGGGTCGGCTTCTAGAGACCCAGTACTTC.

V is TRBV7-6 and J is TRBJ1-6; D not resolved. The length of the CDR3 is 12 residues. Germline CDR1 reads SGHVS; CDR2 reads FNYEAQ. Trimming took 4 bases from V and 4 from J, leaving 2 bases between them. CDR3 sequence reads: CASSSYNSPLHF. The CDR3 bases are TGTGCCAGCAGCTCATATAATTCACCCCTCCACTTT.

This chain uses TRBV25-1 with TRBJ1-6; 7 bases are a match to TRBD1. V dropped 1 base and J dropped 8; count of bases not matched to a gene: 14. Germline V CDR1 and CDR2: MGHDK, SYGVNS. This CDR3 region has 18 residues. The CDR3 coding sequence is TGTGCCAGCAGTGAATCCGGGACAGTATCGCAAGTTGATTCACCCCTCCACTTT. Protein: CASSESGTVSQVDSPLHF.

CDR3 bases: TGTGCCAGCAGCTCCGGCCGTGAAAAACTGTTTTTT. It codes for CASSSGREKLFF. This chain connects TRBV7-2 to TRBJ1-4; D remains ambiguous. This CDR3 has 12 residues. CDR1 and CDR2 from the germline V gene are SGHTA and FQGNSA. Deletions cut 4 bases from V and 7 bases from J, with 7 bases between.

In this sample, this clone turned up a few times. The chain joins TRBV27 to TRBJ2-7; the D call may be TRBD1 or TRBD2 (6 bases each). The V gene's germline CDR1 is MNHEY and CDR2 SMNVEV (reference sequence). The CDR3 is 18 amino acids. V was pared by 1 base and J by 4 bases, with 23 bases between. CDR3 coding DNA: TGTGCCAGCAGTTTATTCAGGGGACTCCTGTCGGATGGTTACGAGCAGTACTTC. The encoded protein is CASSLFRGLLSDGYEQYF.

This clone has only a few counts. The chain links TRBV7-9 to TRBJ2-7; D is unresolved. V shed 1 base and J shed 5 bases, with 12 bases lying between them. This CDR3 is 14 amino acids long. Germline values: CDR1 SEHNR, CDR2 FQNEAQ (reference sequence). CDR3 sequence (DNA): TGTGCCAGCAGCTTAGGGCGGATGGGGAACGAGCAGTACTTC. It translates to CASSLGRMGNEQYF.

The chain links TRBV7-6 to TRBJ2-1, with D maybe TRBD2 (7 bases). The CDR3 extends over 14 amino acids. Trimming stripped 3 bases from V and 6 bases from J, with 12 bases between. Germline V gene sequence: CDR1 SGHVS, CDR2 FNYEAQ. The CDR3 loop reads CASSFGRGANEQFF. DNA of the CDR3: TGTGCCAGCAGCTTTGGACGGGGGGCCAATGAGCAGTTCTTC. Supplemented by reference TRBV7-6 and TRBJ2-1, the full variable domain reads GAGVSQSPRYKVTKRGQDVALRCDPISGHVSLYWYRQALGQGPEFLTYFNYEAQQDKSGLPNDRFSAERPEGSISTLTIQRTEQRDSAMYRCASSFGRGANEQFFGPGTRLTVL.

This clone was found a few times. This rearrangement joins TRBV15 to TRBJ1-2, with 7 bases that match TRBD1. Trimming at V came to 0 bases and at J to 4 bases, leaving 5 bases not matched to a gene. The V gene's germline CDR1 is LNHNV and CDR2 YYDKDF (reference sequence). There are 15 residues in the CDR3. The CDR3 protein is CATSREKDRPYGYTF. The CDR3 DNA is TGTGCCACCAGCAGAGAAAAGGACAGGCCCTATGGCTACACCTTC.

The chain carries TRBV30 and TRBJ1-5; 9 nucleotides line up with TRBD1. V lost 1 base and J lost 2; bases outside the gene matches: 0. The length of the CDR3 is 14 residues. Germline V CDR1 and CDR2: GTSNPN, SVGIG (reference sequence). The CDR3 loop reads CAWSGTGGNQPQHF. CDR3 nucleotide sequence: TGTGCCTGGAGTGGGACAGGGGGCAATCAGCCCCAGCATTTT.

The V gene is TRBV6-6, the J gene TRBJ1-5, with D hard to call. Germline assignment: CDR1 MNHNY and CDR2 SVGAGI (reference sequence). V lost 6 bases and J lost 4, with 4 bases in between. This CDR3 is built from 11 residues. Here the CDR3 reads CASSQNQPQHF. In nucleotides, the CDR3 is TGTGCCAGCAGCCAGAATCAGCCCCAGCATTTT.

The chain uses TRBV11-2 and TRBJ2-1, with TRBD1 as a possible D gene (5 bases). Germline CDR1 SGHAT, CDR2 FQNNGV. Deletions cut 5 bases from V and 8 bases from J, with 13 bases between. The CDR3 is made up of 13 amino acids. DNA for the CDR3: TGTGCCAGCAGCCCAGGGCCCCCCGATGAGCAGTTCTTC. Its translation is CASSPGPPDEQFF. Together with reference TRBV11-2 and TRBJ2-1, the CDR3 gives the full variable domain: EAGVAQSPRYKIIEKRQSVAFWCNPISGHATLYWYQQILGQGPKLLIQFQNNGVVDDSQLPKDRFSAERLKGVDSTLKIQPAKLEDSAVYLCASSPGPPDEQFFGPGTRLTVL.

The chain uses TRBV15 and TRBJ2-5; D gene uncertain. V was clipped by 0 bases and J by 6 bases, with 14 bases between them. The CDR3 is 15 amino acids. The germline V gene has CDR1 LNHNV and CDR2 YYDKDF (reference sequence). The CDR3: CATSRDRDFVQTQYF. CDR3 coding DNA: TGTGCCACCAGCAGAGATCGTGACTTTGTGCAGACCCAGTACTTC.

In its sample, this clone was seen a few times. V gene TRBV7-2 combines with J gene TRBJ1-5; tentative D call: TRBD1 (5 bases). Trimming shortened V by 5 bases and J by 1 base, and 15 bases separated the two germline ends. Germline CDR1 and CDR2: SGHTA and FQGNSA. The CDR3 spans 16 residues. CDR3 region: CASSPPGTVSNQPQHF. CDR3 nucleotide sequence: TGTGCCAGCAGCCCCCCTGGGACCGTCAGCAATCAGCCCCAGCATTTT.

This clone was detected a few times. The chain joins TRBV7-9 to TRBJ2-3, with 9 positions matching TRBD1. This CDR3 region has 16 residues. Trimming cost V 3 bases and J 2 bases; bases outside gene matches: 6. Germline assignment: CDR1 SEHNR and CDR2 FQNEAQ (reference sequence). In DNA form, the CDR3 reads TGTGCCAGCAGCTTTATCGACAGGGGGTACACAGATACGCAGTATTTT. Protein: CASSFIDRGYTDTQYF.

Only a few counts were recorded for this clone. Distinct nucleotide sequences in the sample also encode this CDR3. The chain is built from TRBV29-1 and TRBJ2-5; 10 bases are a match to TRBD1. Germline V gene data show CDR1 as SQVTM and CDR2 as ANQGSEA. The trim removed 6 bases at V and 2 bases at J, leaving 0 bases unmatched. The CDR3 consists of 12 residues. The CDR3 loop is CSVDRGQETQYF. In nucleotides, the CDR3 is TGCAGCGTGGACAGGGGGCAAGAGACCCAGTACTTC.

This clone was recorded a few times. CDR3 DNA: TGTGCCAGCGGCTCGGGGATGGATGGCTACACCTTC. Protein product: CASGSGMDGYTF. The chain employs TRBV7-9 and TRBJ1-2; D gene unclear. CDR3 length: 12 residues. Germline-derived CDR1 and CDR2 are SEHNR and FQNEAQ (reference sequence). The V and J ends lost 8 bases and 6 bases respectively, with 13 bases between them. The full variable domain, with the rest looked up from reference TRBV7-9 and TRBJ1-2, is DTGVSQNPRHKITKRGQNVTFRCDPISEHNRLYWYRQTLGQGPEFLTYFQNEAQLEKSRLLSDRFSAERPKGSFSTLEIQRTEQGDSAMYLCASGSGMDGYTFGSGTRLTVV.

This clone has a handful of counts. The gene calls are TRBV30 and TRBJ1-1; tentative D call: TRBD1 (5 bases). This CDR3 region has 15 residues. V lost 0 bases, J lost 0 bases, and 11 bases lay in between. Germline CDR1 reads GTSNPN; CDR2 reads SVGIG (reference sequence). DNA for the CDR3: TGTGCCTGGAGTGTGGGGGGAATCATGAACACTGAAGCTTTCTTT. Protein: CAWSVGGIMNTEAFF.

The chain combines TRBV6-5 with TRBJ1-1; D may be TRBD1 (6 bases). Germline loops: CDR1 MNHEY, CDR2 SVGAGI. Trimming cost V 10 bases and J 4 bases, with 16 bases left between them. The CDR3 length is 13 residues. CDR3 sequence (DNA): TGTGCCACCCGCCGGGACACCGGCACTGAAGCTTTCTTT. As protein: CATRRDTGTEAFF.

This clone was recorded a few times. This chain joins TRBV14 and TRBJ1-2; D call uncertain. CDR1 and CDR2 from the germline V gene are SGHDN and FVKESK. The ends were cut back, 0 bases at V and 4 bases at J, with 6 bases in the middle. The length of the CDR3 is 13 residues. The CDR3: CASSQEAGYGYTF. The CDR3 DNA follows: TGTGCCAGCAGCCAAGAGGCGGGCTATGGCTACACCTTC.

This chain connects TRBV5-1 to TRBJ2-3; 12 bases are a match to TRBD2. The ends lost 3 bases at V and 4 bases at J; junction bases unmatched: 3. This CDR3 contains 15 residues. The germline V gene has CDR1 SGHRS and CDR2 YFSETQ. CDR3 DNA sequence: TGCGCCAGCAGCTCCCTAGCGGGGGGGCCAGATACGCAGTATTTT. This gives the protein CASSSLAGGPDTQYF. The whole variable domain, remainder taken from reference TRBV5-1 and TRBJ2-3, is KAGVTQTPRYLIKTRGQQVTLSCSPISGHRSVSWYQQTPGQGLQFLFEYFSETQRNKGNFPGRFSGRQFSNSRSEMNVSTLELGDSALYLCASSSLAGGPDTQYFGPGTRLTVL.

The chain employs TRBV6-1 and TRBJ2-7, with 7 bases fitting TRBD1. J was trimmed by 2 bases and V by 4 bases; bases with no gene match: 5. The V gene's germline CDR1 is MNHNS and CDR2 SASEGT. The CDR3 runs 14 residues. CDR3 in amino acids: CASSGGQRTYEQYF. In nucleotides, the CDR3 is TGTGCCAGCAGTGGGGGACAGCGAACCTACGAGCAGTACTTC.

The chain links TRBV28 to TRBJ2-7, with a tentative D call TRBD2 (5 bases). With 8 bases removed from V and 4 bases from J, the gap between germline ends came to 9 bases. CDR3 length: 11 amino acids. Per the germline V gene, CDR1 is MDHEN and CDR2 is SYDVKM. The CDR3 region is CASRGLYEQYF. The CDR3 DNA reads TGTGCCAGCCGCGGGCTTTACGAGCAGTACTTC.

This clone showed up just a few times. The chain recombines TRBV29-1 with TRBJ2-7; 7 nucleotides match TRBD1. Germline CDR1 reads SQVTM; CDR2 reads ANQGSEA. There are 13 residues in the CDR3. Germline trimming cut 7 bases from V and 4 bases from J; bases unmatched to any gene: 10. CDR3 nucleotides: TGCAGCGCCCTACCGGGACAGAGTTACGAGCAGTACTTC. It is translated as CSALPGQSYEQYF.

This clone was counted between two and nine times. Other DNA sequences within the sample encode an identical CDR3. V gene TRBV4-1 combines with J gene TRBJ2-3; D gene ambiguous. Germline V gene sequence: CDR1 MGHRA, CDR2 YSYEKL. The V end was cut by 1 base, the J end by 4 bases, with 9 bases between. The CDR3 length is 14 residues. For the CDR3, the DNA is TGCGCCAGCAGCCAAGTTGAGCGCGCAGATACGCAGTATTTT. This encodes CASSQVERADTQYF.

V is TRBV6-6 and J is TRBJ2-7; D unclear. The germline CDR1 and CDR2 sequences are MNHNY and SVGAGI (reference sequence). This CDR3 is built from 16 residues. V was pared by 0 bases and J by 3 bases, with 15 bases between. This chain's CDR3 is CASSYSRQSLNYEQYF. The DNA for the CDR3 is TGTGCCAGCAGTTACTCGAGGCAGAGCCTAAACTACGAGCAGTACTTC.

This clone was seen more than once but under ten times. J is TRBJ1-4 and V is TRBV4-1; D is ambiguous. Trimming took off 0 bases at V and 6 bases at J, with 14 bases between the two ends. This CDR3 is 16 amino acids long. Germline V CDR1 and CDR2: MGHRA, YSYEKL. The CDR3 DNA sequence: TGCGCCAGCAGCCAAGAAAAACGGTCGTCTTATGAAAAACTGTTTTTT. It translates to CASSQEKRSSYEKLFF.